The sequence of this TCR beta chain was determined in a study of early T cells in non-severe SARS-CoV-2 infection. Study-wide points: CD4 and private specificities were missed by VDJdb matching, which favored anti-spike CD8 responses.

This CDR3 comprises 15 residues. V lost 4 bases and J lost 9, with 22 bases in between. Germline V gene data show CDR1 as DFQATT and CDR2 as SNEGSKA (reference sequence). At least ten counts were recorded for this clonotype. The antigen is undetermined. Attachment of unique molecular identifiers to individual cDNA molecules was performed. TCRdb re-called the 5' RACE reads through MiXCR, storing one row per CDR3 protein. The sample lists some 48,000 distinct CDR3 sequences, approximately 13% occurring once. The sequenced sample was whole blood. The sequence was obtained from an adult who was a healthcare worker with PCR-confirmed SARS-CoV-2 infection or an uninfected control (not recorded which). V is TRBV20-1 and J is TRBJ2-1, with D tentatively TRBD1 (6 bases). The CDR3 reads CSAKPSLGGWAEQFF. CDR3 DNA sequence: TGCAGTGCTAAGCCCTCTCTAGGGGGTTGGGCTGAGCAGTTCTTC.